The clone carrying this T cell receptor beta chain occurred many times. This entry is derived from a study of early T cells in non-severe SARS-CoV-2 infection. The CDR3 loop spans 15 amino acids. V was shortened by 8 bases and J by 6 bases, with 20 bases between the two germline ends. Per the germline V gene, CDR1 is MGHRA and CDR2 is YSYEKL. TCRdb independently ran MiXCR on the 5' RACE reads; one entry per CDR3 protein. Counted here are roughly 63,000 distinct CDR3 sequences, around 13% occurring once; the ten biggest clones make up about 4.7%. The J gene is TRBJ1-5, the V gene TRBV4-1; a possible D gene is TRBD1 (6 bases). The sample taken for sequencing was whole blood. This receptor was identified in an adult who was a healthcare worker with PCR-confirmed SARS-CoV-2 infection or an uninfected control (not recorded which). The CDR3 spells CASVPLLGAGQPQHF. Here the CDR3 DNA reads TGCGCCAGCGTCCCTCTCCTGGGGGCCGGTCAGCCCCAGCATTTT.